This paragraph covers one T cell receptor beta chain sequence. The table came from immunoSEQ multiplex PCR; TCRdb's copy has only in-frame clones and leaves some out. The data show 200,000 or so clones, 70% to 85% seen once. Trimming removed 6 bases at V and 11 bases at J, with 8 bases between. The CDR3 extends over 11 amino acids. The germline CDR1 and CDR2 sequences are MNHEY and SVGAGI. This sample stems from a study of blood T cell repertoires in COVID-19. The V and J genes are TRBV6-5 and TRBJ1-6; D unresolved. The specimen was peripheral blood. The TCR comes from a woman in her twenties or thirties with acute or convalescent COVID-19. Here the CDR3 DNA reads TGTGCCAGCAGGTTACACCCACCCCTCCACTTT. This encodes CASRLHPPLHF.